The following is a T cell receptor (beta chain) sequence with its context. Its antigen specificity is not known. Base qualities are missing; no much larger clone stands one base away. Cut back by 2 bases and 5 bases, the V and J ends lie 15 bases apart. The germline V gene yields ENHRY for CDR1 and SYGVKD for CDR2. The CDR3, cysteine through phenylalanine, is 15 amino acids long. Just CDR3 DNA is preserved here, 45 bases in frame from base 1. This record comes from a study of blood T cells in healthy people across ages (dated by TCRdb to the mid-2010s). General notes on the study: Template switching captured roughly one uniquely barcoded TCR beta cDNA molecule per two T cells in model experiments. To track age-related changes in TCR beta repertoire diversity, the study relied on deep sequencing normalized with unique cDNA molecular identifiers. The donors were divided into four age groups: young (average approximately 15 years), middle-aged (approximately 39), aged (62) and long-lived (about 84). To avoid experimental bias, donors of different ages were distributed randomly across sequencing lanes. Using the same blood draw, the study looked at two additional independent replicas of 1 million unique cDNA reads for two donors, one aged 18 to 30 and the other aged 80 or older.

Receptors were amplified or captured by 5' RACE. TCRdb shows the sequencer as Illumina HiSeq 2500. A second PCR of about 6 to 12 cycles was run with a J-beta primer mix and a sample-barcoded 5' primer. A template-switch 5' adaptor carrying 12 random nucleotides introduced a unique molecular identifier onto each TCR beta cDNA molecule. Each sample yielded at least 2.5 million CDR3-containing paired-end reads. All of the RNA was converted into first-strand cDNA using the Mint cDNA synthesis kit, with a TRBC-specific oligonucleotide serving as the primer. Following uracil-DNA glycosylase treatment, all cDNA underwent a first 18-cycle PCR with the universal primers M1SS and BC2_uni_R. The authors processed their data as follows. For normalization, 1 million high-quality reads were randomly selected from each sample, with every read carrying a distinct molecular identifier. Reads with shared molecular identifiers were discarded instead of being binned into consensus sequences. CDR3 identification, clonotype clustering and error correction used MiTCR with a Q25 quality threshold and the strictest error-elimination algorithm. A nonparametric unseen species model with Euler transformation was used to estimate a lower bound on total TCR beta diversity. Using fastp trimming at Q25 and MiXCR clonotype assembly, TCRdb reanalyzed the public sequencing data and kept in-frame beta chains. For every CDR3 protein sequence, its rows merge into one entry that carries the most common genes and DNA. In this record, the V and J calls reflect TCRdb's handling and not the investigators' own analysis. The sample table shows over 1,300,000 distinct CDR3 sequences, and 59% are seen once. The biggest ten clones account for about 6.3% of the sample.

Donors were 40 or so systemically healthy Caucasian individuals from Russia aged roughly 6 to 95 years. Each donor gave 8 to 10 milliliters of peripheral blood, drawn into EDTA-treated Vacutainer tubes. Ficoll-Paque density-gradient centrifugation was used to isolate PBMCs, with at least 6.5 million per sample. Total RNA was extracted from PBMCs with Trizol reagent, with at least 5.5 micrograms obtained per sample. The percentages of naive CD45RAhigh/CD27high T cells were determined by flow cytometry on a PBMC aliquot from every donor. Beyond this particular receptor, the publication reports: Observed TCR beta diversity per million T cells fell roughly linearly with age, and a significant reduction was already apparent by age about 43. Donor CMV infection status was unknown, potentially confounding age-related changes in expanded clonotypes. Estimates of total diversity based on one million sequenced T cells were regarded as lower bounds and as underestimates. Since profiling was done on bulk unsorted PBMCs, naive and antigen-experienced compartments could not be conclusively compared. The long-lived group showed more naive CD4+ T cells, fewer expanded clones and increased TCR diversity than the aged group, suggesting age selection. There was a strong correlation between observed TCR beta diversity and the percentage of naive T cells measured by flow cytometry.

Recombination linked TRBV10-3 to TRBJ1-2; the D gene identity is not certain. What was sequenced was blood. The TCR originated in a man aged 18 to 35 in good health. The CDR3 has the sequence CAISEPTGSNYGYTF. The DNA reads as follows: TGTGCCATCAGTGAGCCTACGGGGAGTAATTATGGCTACACCTTC.